The 20 T cell receptor beta chains listed next were all sequenced from one sample in a study of blood T cell repertoires in COVID-19 (dated by TCRdb to between 2020 and 2021). Library preparation was by the immunoSEQ multiplex PCR assay. TCRdb's version of the immuneACCESS table is confined to in-frame rearrangements and falls short of the full clone set. An unresolved V gene accounts for under half of the shortfall where checked; the remainder is of unknown origin. Within this sample are nearly 70,000 clones, with roughly 85% of them counted one time only. 8% to 10% of the sample rests with the top ten. Source material: peripheral blood. Receptors were obtained from a woman of 80 years or more with acute or convalescent COVID-19.

The gene calls are TRBV2 and TRBJ1-5; 7 nucleotides match TRBD1. Germline-derived CDR1 and CDR2 are SNHLY and FYNNEI. The trim removed 8 bases at V and 0 bases at J, leaving 4 bases unmatched. The CDR3 is 14 residues long. CDR3 protein: CASDRVYSNQPQHF. The CDR3 DNA reads as TGTGCCAGCGACAGGGTGTATAGCAATCAGCCCCAGCATTTT.

The rearrangement uses TRBV4-1 and TRBJ2-3; a weak D match, TRBD1 (6 bases). The CDR3 extends over 16 amino acids. Trimming pared 1 base from V and 3 bases from J, leaving 14 bases between. Germline V CDR1 and CDR2: MGHRA, YSYEKL. The CDR3 nucleotides read TGCGCCAGCAGCCAAGGAGACAGGCGAACTACAGATACGCAGTATTTT. This sequence encodes CASSQGDRRTTDTQYF.

J is TRBJ2-7 and V is TRBV3-1 (or the pseudogene TRBV3-2), with 9 positions matching TRBD2. The CDR3 consists of 14 residues. V was clipped by 4 bases and J by 2 bases; unmatched bases: 3. CDR1 is LGHDT and CDR2 is YNNKEL in the germline V gene (reference sequence). The CDR3 DNA sequence: TGTGCCAGCAGCCGGGGCGGGGGGGCCTACGAGCAGTACTTC. Its translation: CASSRGGGAYEQYF.

This chain links TRBV11-1 with TRBJ1-2, with 9 bases identical to TRBD1. This CDR3 comprises 14 residues. J was trimmed by 2 bases and V by 3 bases; bases with no gene match: 1. Germline V gives CDR1 SGHAT, CDR2 FQDESV (reference sequence). The CDR3 DNA sequence: TGTGCCAGCAGCTTGGGGACAGGGAACTATGGCTACACCTTC. This gives the protein CASSLGTGNYGYTF.

The chain is built from TRBV7-2 and TRBJ1-4, with 7 bases matching TRBD1. V was pared by 3 bases and J by 7 bases, with 5 bases of the junction left unmatched. The germline V gene has CDR1 SGHTA and CDR2 FQGNSA. This CDR3 has 14 amino acids. CDR3 sequence (DNA): TGTGCCAGCAGCTTTACACAGGGGAGTGAAAAACTGTTTTTT. This encodes CASSFTQGSEKLFF.

The J gene is TRBJ1-6, the V gene TRBV5-1; 10 bases agree with TRBD1. The CDR3 extends over 16 amino acids. V dropped 0 bases and J dropped 8; count of bases not matched to a gene: 5. Germline V lookup: CDR1 SGHRS, CDR2 YFSETQ. The CDR3 DNA is TGCGCCAGCAGCTTGGGGGGCGGACAGGGGGATTCACCCCTCCACTTT. Translating gives CASSLGGGQGDSPLHF. Drawing the rest from reference TRBV5-1 and TRBJ1-6, the complete variable domain is KAGVTQTPRYLIKTRGQQVTLSCSPISGHRSVSWYQQTPGQGLQFLFEYFSETQRNKGNFPGRFSGRQFSNSRSEMNVSTLELGDSALYLCASSLGGGQGDSPLHFGNGTRLTVT.

This clone was seen just once. J is TRBJ1-4 and V is TRBV6-2 or TRBV6-3; no firm D call. The V and J ends lost 4 bases and 0 bases respectively, with 6 bases between them. The germline CDR1 and CDR2 sequences are MNHEY and SVGEGT. CDR3 size: 14 residues. In nucleotides, the CDR3 is TGTGCCAGCAGTTTCATAGCAACTAATGAAAAACTGTTTTTT. This translates into CASSFIATNEKLFF.

The chain combines TRBV5-1 with TRBJ2-7; D might be TRBD1 (6 bases). Germline assignment: CDR1 SGHRS and CDR2 YFSETQ. The CDR3 runs 13 residues. V was pared by 5 bases and J by 0 bases, with 9 bases between. Written as DNA, the CDR3 is TGCGCCAGCAGAAGGGACATCTCCTACGAGCAGTACTTC. Its protein product is CASRRDISYEQYF.

The V and J genes are TRBV5-4 and TRBJ1-5, with unresolved D. Germline-derived CDR1 and CDR2 are SGHNT and YYREEE (reference sequence). Trimming took 2 bases from V and 2 from J, leaving 14 bases between them. CDR3 size: 16 residues. CDR3 amino acids: CASSFQGGERNQPQHF. Here the CDR3 DNA reads TGTGCCAGCAGCTTCCAAGGTGGGGAGCGCAATCAGCCCCAGCATTTT.

The chain is built from TRBV6-4 and TRBJ2-7; D might be TRBD1 (6 bases). Germline V gives CDR1 MRHNA, CDR2 SNTAGT. V lost 7 bases, J lost 6 bases, and 16 bases lay in between. The CDR3 covers 13 residues. In DNA, the CDR3 is TGTGCCAGCATTGCCCTAGGGGGAAGCGAGCAGTACTTC. It specifies CASIALGGSEQYF.

This clone came up once. The chain links TRBV11-2 to TRBJ1-2; tentative D call: TRBD1 (5 bases). This CDR3 is 12 amino acids long. The V end was cut by 8 bases, the J end by 3 bases, with 10 bases between. Germline V gene data show CDR1 as SGHAT and CDR2 as FQNNGV. CDR3 loop: CASLGDYYGYTF. CDR3 sequence (DNA): TGTGCCAGCCTGGGGGACTACTATGGCTACACCTTC.

The chain recombines TRBV27 with TRBJ2-7, with 11 bases lining up with TRBD1. The CDR3 is 17 amino acids. Germline V gene lookup returns CDR1 MNHEY and CDR2 SMNVEV (reference sequence). V was clipped by 4 bases and J by 1 base; unmatched bases: 9. CDR3 amino acids: CASSSFPGTGGSYEQYF. The CDR3 bases are TGTGCCAGCAGTTCTTTCCCCGGGACAGGGGGTTCCTACGAGCAGTACTTC.

The CDR3, as DNA: TGCGCCAGCAGCCAAGATCCAGGGGCCGTCAATCAGCCCCAGCATTTT. As protein: CASSQDPGAVNQPQHF. The gene calls are TRBV4-1 and TRBJ1-5, with D perhaps TRBD1 (6 bases). Trimming shortened V by 0 bases and J by 3 bases, and 12 bases separated the two germline ends. Germline CDR1 and CDR2: MGHRA and YSYEKL. The CDR3 has 16 residues.

The V call is TRBV5-1, the J call TRBJ1-1; tentatively, D is TRBD1 (6 bases). Trimming left V 4 bases short and J 4 bases short, with 20 bases between. The germline V gene has CDR1 SGHRS and CDR2 YFSETQ. The CDR3 consists of 16 residues. CDR3 sequence: CASSLIAGGLSTEAFF. DNA for the CDR3: TGCGCCAGCAGCCTCATAGCGGGGGGGCTGAGCACTGAAGCTTTCTTT.

Details on this clone: Other nucleotide sequences from this sample produce the same CDR3. This chain connects TRBV11-2 to TRBJ2-3, with a possible D match to TRBD2 (5 bases). The V and J ends lost 6 bases and 1 base respectively, with 8 bases between them. Germline CDR1 reads SGHAT; CDR2 reads FQNNGV. CDR3 length: 13 amino acids. The CDR3 loop reads CASSLGGTDTQYF. Written as DNA, the CDR3 is TGTGCCAGCAGTCTCGGGGGCACAGATACGCAGTATTTT. Full variable domain (missing parts from reference TRBV11-2 and TRBJ2-3): EAGVAQSPRYKIIEKRQSVAFWCNPISGHATLYWYQQILGQGPKLLIQFQNNGVVDDSQLPKDRFSAERLKGVDSTLKIQPAKLEDSAVYLCASSLGGTDTQYFGPGTRLTVL.

V usage is TRBV3-1 (or the pseudogene TRBV3-2) and J usage is TRBJ2-3; 11 bases are a match to TRBD2. Germline loops: CDR1 LGHDT, CDR2 YNNKEL (reference sequence). J gave up 5 bases and V 0 bases, and 7 bases lay outside the gene matches. This CDR3 region has 17 residues. The CDR3 sequence: CASSQDRLAGYVDTQYF. CDR3 coding DNA: TGTGCCAGCAGCCAAGATAGACTAGCGGGGTATGTAGATACGCAGTATTTT.

This clone was counted only a few times. The chain uses TRBV6-5 and TRBJ2-5; 14 positions agree with TRBD2. CDR1 MNHEY and CDR2 SVGAGI come from the germline V gene. V shed 7 bases and J 3 bases; nucleotides not matched to a gene: 4. This CDR3 has 15 residues. CDR3 region: CASTSGLAGEETQYF. The CDR3 region has the DNA TGTGCCAGCACCTCGGGACTAGCGGGGGAAGAGACCCAGTACTTC.

The chain has TRBV2 and TRBJ1-5; TRBD1 might be the D (6 bases). Germline V gene lookup returns CDR1 SNHLY and CDR2 FYNNEI. Trimming stripped 6 bases from V and 4 bases from J, with 16 bases between. The CDR3 covers 15 residues. The CDR3 is CASRGDGGLNQPQHF. The CDR3 DNA follows: TGTGCCAGCAGGGGAGATGGGGGCCTAAATCAGCCCCAGCATTTT.

The V call is TRBV4-1, the J call TRBJ1-1; D is unresolved. Trimming left V 1 base short and J 2 bases short, with 8 bases between. The germline V gene encodes CDR1 MGHRA and CDR2 YSYEKL. The CDR3 runs to 14 residues. The CDR3 DNA sequence: TGCGCCAGCAGCCAAGTTAGCAGTAACACTGAAGCTTTCTTT. It yields the protein CASSQVSSNTEAFF.

V usage is TRBV6-6 and J usage is TRBJ1-3, with 9 positions matching TRBD1. CDR1 MNHNY and CDR2 SVGAGI come from the germline V gene (reference sequence). The CDR3 extends over 16 amino acids. The junction had 7 bases not matched to a gene; V was cut back by 5 bases and J by 2 bases. The CDR3: CASSTLQGAPGNTIYF. CDR3 DNA sequence: TGTGCCAGCAGTACACTACAGGGGGCGCCTGGAAACACCATATATTTT.